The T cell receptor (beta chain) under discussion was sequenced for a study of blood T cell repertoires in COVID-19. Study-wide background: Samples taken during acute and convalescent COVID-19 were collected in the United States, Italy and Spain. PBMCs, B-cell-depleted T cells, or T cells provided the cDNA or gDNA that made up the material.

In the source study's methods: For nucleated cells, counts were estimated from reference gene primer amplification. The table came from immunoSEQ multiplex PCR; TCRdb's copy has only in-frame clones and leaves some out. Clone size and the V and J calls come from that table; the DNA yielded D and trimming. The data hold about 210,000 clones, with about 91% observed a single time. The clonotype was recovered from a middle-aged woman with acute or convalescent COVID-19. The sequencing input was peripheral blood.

For the CDR3, the DNA is TGTGCCAGCTCACCAAGCGGGGGGGAGACCCAGTACTTC. It codes for CASSPSGGETQYF. The J gene is TRBJ2-5, the V gene TRBV18; 9 nucleotides line up with TRBD2. This CDR3 region has 13 residues. The V segment lost 2 bases and the J segment 5 bases; nucleotides outside the gene matches: 0. Germline V gene lookup returns CDR1 KGHSH and CDR2 LQKENI. Based on the CDR3 plus reference TRBV18 and TRBJ2-5, the full variable domain is NAGVMQNPRHLVRRRGQEARLRCSPMKGHSHVYWYRQLPEEGLKFMVYLQKENIIDESGMPKERFSAEFPKEGPSILRIQQVVRGDSAAYFCASSPSGGETQYFGPGTRLLVL.